These 5 T cell receptor beta chains share one sample of origin, sequenced in a study of shared clonotypes between healthy human individuals. Sequencing was performed with immunoSEQ multiplex PCR; in TCRdb, only in-frame clones are kept and a portion is missing. The data hold hundreds of thousands of clones, with about 97% observed a single time. The sequenced material came from naive CD4+ T cells sorted from blood. Subset defined: CD45RA+ positively selected. All receptors come from a woman in her twenties or thirties in good health.

The chain employs TRBV30 and TRBJ2-7; 11 nucleotides agree with TRBD2. The CDR3 is 13 amino acids. The ends lost 8 bases at V and 3 bases at J; junction bases unmatched: 6. Germline CDR1 GTSNPN, CDR2 SVGIG (reference sequence). The CDR3 DNA reads as TGTGCCGGGGGGACTAGCGGATACTACGAGCAGTACTTC. Residues: CAGGTSGYYEQYF.

The genes are TRBV7-2 and TRBJ2-5, with a tentative D call TRBD2 (6 bases). The germline V and J ends were trimmed by 1 base and 4 bases, with 10 bases remaining between them. CDR1 and CDR2 (germline): SGHTA, FQGNSA. CDR3 length: 14 residues. DNA of the CDR3: TGTGCCAGCAGCTTAGTACTAGCAGCAGAGACCCAGTACTTC. It codes for CASSLVLAAETQYF.

The chain joins TRBV6-5 to TRBJ2-2; no reliable D call. Germline assignment: CDR1 MNHEY and CDR2 SVGAGI. V lost 7 bases to trimming and J lost 6 bases, with 9 bases between them. This CDR3 comprises 12 residues. CDR3 amino acids: CASTKSPGELFF. Written as DNA, the CDR3 is TGTGCCAGCACTAAATCCCCCGGGGAGCTGTTTTTT.

J is TRBJ2-3 and V is TRBV5-6; TRBD2 matches 11 bases. Germline loops: CDR1 SGHDT, CDR2 YYEEEE. After removal of 1 base from V and 6 bases from J, the junction contained 4 bases not matched to a gene. This CDR3 is 15 amino acids long. CDR3 protein: CASSLLLAGADTQYF. CDR3 in DNA: TGTGCCAGCAGCTTGTTACTAGCGGGAGCGGATACGCAGTATTTT.

This chain links TRBV11-2 with TRBJ2-5; D is possibly TRBD2 (6 bases). The V end was cut by 5 bases, the J end by 0 bases, with 10 bases between. Germline values: CDR1 SGHAT, CDR2 FQNNGV. This CDR3 is 14 amino acids long. In DNA, the CDR3 is TGTGCCAGCAGCCCCAGGGACTACCAAGAGACCCAGTACTTC. As protein: CASSPRDYQETQYF.